This TCR beta chain was captured by sequencing in a study of identical twins. A template switching step contributed a universal primer site, while unique molecular identifiers were present in the cDNA. MiXCR, run by TCRdb on the 5' RACE reads, gives a single entry per CDR3 protein. The repertoire holds nearly 900,000 distinct CDR3 sequences, with around an eighth as singletons. Study-wide points: Clonotypes of the beta chain that were abundant in cord blood carried fewer insertions (memory repertoires showed none).

The CDR3 runs 14 residues. The J segment lost 7 bases and the V segment lost 0 bases, leaving 4 bases of the junction unmatched. The germline gives CDR1 ENHRY, CDR2 SYGVKD. Everyone who gave samples was a healthy Caucasian. A note on this clonotype: As yet, its antigen is unknown.

These data were also filed under a second study, of yellow fever vaccine responses in identical twins. This second study says: It has been reported that, in twins, the vaccine T cell response seemed partly convergent and partly personalized.

This TCR was recovered from a woman aged 18-29 years in good health. The gene calls are TRBV10-3 and TRBJ2-5; 8 bases agree with TRBD2. The specimen sequenced was PBMCs. DNA of the CDR3: TGTGCCATCAGTGAGTCGGGACTAGAAAGGACCCAGTACTTC. It encodes CAISESGLERTQYF.